Included here is one T cell receptor beta chain sequence, with context. This CDR3 spans 15 amino acids. The germline V gene encodes CDR1 MNHEY and CDR2 SMNVEV (reference sequence). J was trimmed by 2 bases and V by 5 bases; bases with no gene match: 5. The sample is drawn from a study of blood T cell repertoires in COVID-19. Generated by immunoSEQ multiplex PCR, the TCRdb table keeps only in-frame clones and is missing some. The profile shows some 200,000 clones, around 94% of them singletons. This rearrangement joins TRBV27 to TRBJ2-2, with 7 bases that match TRBD1. This clonotype was obtained from a man aged 25-40 years with COVID-19, enrolled during active disease. The source material was peripheral blood. CDR3 sequence reads: CASSPRQGNTGELFF. CDR3 nucleotides: TGTGCCAGCAGTCCACGACAGGGAAACACCGGGGAGCTGTTTTTT.